These T cell receptor beta chains were read from a single sample in a study of T cell repertoires in cytomegalovirus infection. For these receptors, no antigen is known. Via MiXCR, TCRdb re-called the reads, giving one row per CDR3 protein. Counted here are about 52,000 distinct CDR3 sequences, roughly a fifth occurring once; the ten biggest clones make up roughly two thirds. Material: CD8+ T cells from cultured PBMCs, obtained from culture after CMV antigen stimulation. The receptors stem from a human donor in good health (CMV status not recorded). Some clones in this sample may be carry-over from other donors' samples. CDR3s include the opening cysteine and the closing phenylalanine or tryptophan. The D gene is left open where the match is weak. Part of the rows lack a size; the others show once, few, many or a class for expanded clones.

size	V	D	J	CDR3	DNA
.	TRBV29-1	TRBD2	TRBJ2-5	CSVDGFSGRGLDRETQYF	TGCAGCGTTGATGGCTTTAGCGGGAGGGGGCTAGATAGAGAGACCCAGTACTTC
.	TRBV7-2	.	TRBJ1-2	CASSLRGADHGYTF	TGTGCCAGCAGCTTAAGGGGCGCCGATCATGGCTACACCTTC
few	TRBV20-1	TRBD2	TRBJ2-7	CSARDFSGSSYEQYF	TGCAGTGCTAGAGATTTTAGCGGGAGCTCCTACGAGCAGTACTTC
once	TRBV7-9	.	TRBJ1-2	CASSLGQVMDYTF	TGTGCCAGCAGCCTGGGGCAGGTCATGGATTACACCTTC
once	TRBV12-3/TRBV12-4	.	TRBJ2-1	CASSFQTAMDEQFF	TGTGCCAGCAGCTTTCAGACTGCTATGGATGAGCAGTTCTTC
.	TRBV28	TRBD1	TRBJ1-2	CASSSDRWTYGYTF	TGTGCCAGCAGTTCGGACAGGTGGACCTATGGCTACACCTTC
.	TRBV11-2	.	TRBJ2-7	CASSPSPGRPYEQYF	TGTGCCAGCAGCCCGTCCCCCGGCCGTCCCTACGAGCAGTACTTC
few	TRBV6-2/TRBV6-3	TRBD1	TRBJ2-7	CASSYSRQGNSYEQYF	TGTGCCAGCAGTTACTCCCGACAGGGGAATAGCTACGAGCAGTACTTC
.	TRBV7-2	.	TRBJ1-2	CASSPFSGSYGYTF	TGTGCCAGCAGCCCCTTTTCAGGCAGTTATGGCTACACCTTC
few	TRBV6-5	.	TRBJ2-7	CASSLGVGVYEQYF	TGTGCCAGCAGCCTCGGGGTAGGGGTATACGAGCAGTACTTC
many	TRBV7-2	.	TRBJ1-5	CASSSVYSNQPQHF	TGTGCCAGCAGTAGCGTCTATAGCAATCAGCCCCAGCATTTT
few	TRBV5-8	TRBD1	TRBJ2-7	CASSSRDRGTTYEQYF	TGTGCCAGCAGCTCCCGGGACAGGGGAACAACCTACGAGCAGTACTTC
.	TRBV20-1	.	TRBJ2-5	CSARGGQPVLGPTFQETQYF	TGCAGTGCTAGGGGGGGACAGCCGGTTCTGGGACCTACCTTCCAAGAGACCCAGTACTTC
.	TRBV28	.	TRBJ2-1	CASSLPLGAEQFF	TGTGCCAGCAGCCTGCCCCTGGGGGCTGAGCAGTTCTTC
few	TRBV6-2/TRBV6-3	TRBD2	TRBJ2-7	CASSYKGGADTYEQYF	TGTGCCAGCAGTTACAAGGGAGGGGCAGACACCTACGAGCAGTACTTC
few	TRBV7-2	.	TRBJ2-3	CASSNRDKGADTQYF	TGTGCCAGCAGCAACCGGGACAAGGGGGCAGATACGCAGTATTTT
many	TRBV6-5	.	TRBJ1-1	CASSYSIGANTEAFF	TGTGCCAGCAGTTACTCGATTGGTGCGAACACTGAAGCTTTCTTT
few	TRBV29-1	.	TRBJ2-3	CSVKSGPLTDTQYF	TGCAGCGTTAAGTCCGGGCCACTCACAGATACGCAGTATTTT
.	TRBV5-1	.	TRBJ1-1	CASRPSWTANTEAFF	TGCGCCAGCAGGCCCTCGTGGACGGCGAACACTGAAGCTTTCTTT
few	TRBV7-2	.	TRBJ2-5	CASSLAARTETQYF	TGTGCCAGCAGCTTAGCGGCACGAACGGAGACCCAGTACTTC
many	TRBV6-2/TRBV6-3	.	TRBJ2-7	CASGGSYEQYF	TGTGCCAGCGGTGGCTCCTACGAGCAGTACTTC
few	TRBV6-2/TRBV6-3	.	TRBJ2-1	CASSFSLEGSGNEQFF	TGTGCCAGCAGCTTTAGTCTAGAGGGGTCGGGCAATGAGCAGTTCTTC
.	TRBV7-2	TRBD1	TRBJ2-1	CASTIGQGPYEQFF	TGTGCCAGCACCATAGGACAGGGTCCCTACGAGCAGTTCTTC
few	TRBV4-2	.	TRBJ2-3	CASSQFDRTDTQYF	TGTGCCAGCAGCCAATTCGACCGCACAGATACGCAGTATTTT
.	TRBV11-2	.	TRBJ1-5	CASSVVSNQPQHF	TGTGCCAGCAGCGTCGTTTCTAATCAGCCCCAGCATTTT
.	TRBV7-9	.	TRBJ2-1	CASRPPRSSYNEQFF	TGTGCCAGCAGACCCCCACGGAGCTCCTACAATGAGCAGTTCTTC
many	TRBV12-3/TRBV12-4	TRBD1	TRBJ2-1	CASSSRDRGLYEQFF	TGTGCCAGCAGTAGCCGGGACAGGGGGCTCTATGAGCAGTTCTTC
.	TRBV12-3/TRBV12-4	TRBD1	TRBJ2-1	CASSPTGNVNEQFF	TGTGCCAGCAGTCCGACAGGGAATGTCAATGAGCAGTTCTTC
.	TRBV11-2	TRBD1	TRBJ2-1	CASSLVGGLDEQFF	TGTGCCAGCAGCCTGGTAGGGGGCTTGGATGAGCAGTTCTTC
few	TRBV25-1	.	TRBJ2-2	CATNREVTGELFF	TGTGCCACCAACAGGGAAGTGACCGGGGAGCTGTTTTTT
.	TRBV18	.	TRBJ2-7	CASSHGPGEQYF	TGTGCCAGCTCACATGGGCCCGGCGAGCAGTACTTC
.	TRBV28	.	TRBJ1-5	CASSTQGDQPQHF	TGTGCCAGCAGTACCCAAGGGGACCAGCCCCAGCATTTT
.	TRBV4-3	.	TRBJ2-5	CASSQFRREKETQYF	TGCGCTAGCAGCCAATTCCGACGCGAAAAAGAGACCCAGTACTTC
.	TRBV4-2	TRBD1	TRBJ1-3	CASSPSTGSSNTIYF	TGTGCCAGCAGCCCCTCGACAGGGAGCTCCAACACCATATATTTT
.	TRBV5-1	.	TRBJ2-1	CASSPPTSSLDEQFF	TGCGCCAGCAGCCCCCCGACTAGTTCGCTCGATGAGCAGTTCTTC
few	TRBV27	.	TRBJ2-4	CASSPFARADIQYF	TGTGCCAGCAGTCCATTCGCCAGGGCGGACATTCAGTACTTC
few	TRBV7-9	.	TRBJ2-1	CASSFVQGSNEQFF	TGTGCCAGCAGCTTCGTACAGGGATCCAATGAGCAGTTCTTC
.	TRBV7-2	.	TRBJ2-1	CASSLTDYNEQFF	TGTGCCAGCAGCTTAACGGATTACAATGAGCAGTTCTTC
.	TRBV12-3/TRBV12-4	.	TRBJ2-1	CASRTGVYNEQFF	TGTGCCAGCAGAACAGGAGTATACAATGAGCAGTTCTTC
.	TRBV7-9	TRBD2	TRBJ2-2	CASSLGLAGVFAGELFF	TGTGCCAGCAGCTTGGGACTAGCGGGAGTGTTCGCCGGGGAGCTGTTTTTT
.	TRBV7-9	TRBD2	TRBJ2-7	CASRPPLAGLSYEQYF	TGTGCCAGCAGGCCCCCACTAGCGGGTCTCTCCTACGAGCAGTACTTC
few	TRBV6-1	TRBD1	TRBJ2-1	CASSIRPGQEYNEQFF	TGTGCCAGCAGCATTAGGCCGGGACAGGAATACAATGAGCAGTTCTTC